This T cell receptor beta chain comes out of a study of blood T cells in healthy people across ages (dated by TCRdb to the mid-2010s). For the study in its entirety: Template switching captured roughly one uniquely barcoded TCR beta cDNA molecule per two T cells in model experiments. To track age-related changes in TCR beta repertoire diversity, the study relied on deep sequencing normalized with unique cDNA molecular identifiers. Donors were grouped into four age groups: young (average about 15 years), middle-aged (roughly 40), aged (around 56) and long-lived (around 80). Using the same blood draw, the study looked at two additional independent replicas of 1 million unique cDNA reads for two donors, one aged 18 to 29 and the other aged 80 or older. Paper-wide results and their limitations: The CMV infection status of donors was not known, potentially confounding age-related changes in expanded clonotypes. Conclusive comparison of naive and antigen-experienced compartments was prevented by the profiling of bulk unsorted PBMCs. There was a strong correlation between observed TCR beta diversity and the percentage of naive T cells measured by flow cytometry. Compared with the aged group, the long-lived group had more naive CD4+ T cells, fewer expanded clones and increased TCR diversity, suggesting age selection. Observed TCR beta diversity per million T cells fell roughly linearly with age, and a significant reduction was already apparent by age around 40. Total diversity estimates from one million sequenced T cells were considered lower bounds and underestimates.

The library relied on 5' RACE. Instrument on record: Illumina HiSeq 2500. A second about 6 to 11 cycle PCR used a sample-barcoded 5' primer and a J-beta primer mix. A unique molecular identifier was introduced onto each TCR beta cDNA molecule by a template-switch 5' adaptor carrying 12 random nucleotides. At least 2.5 million CDR3-containing paired-end reads were obtained from each sample. First-strand cDNA synthesis was performed from all RNA using the Mint cDNA synthesis kit, with priming by a TRBC-specific oligonucleotide. After uracil-DNA glycosylase treatment, a first 18-cycle PCR used universal primers M1SS and BC2_uni_R on all cDNA. On the study's bioinformatics: For normalization, 1 million high-quality reads were randomly selected from each sample, with every read carrying a distinct molecular identifier. Reads sharing molecular identifiers were discarded rather than binned into consensus sequences. CDR3 identification, clonotype clustering and error correction used MiTCR with a Q25 quality threshold and the strictest error-elimination algorithm. A nonparametric unseen species model with Euler transformation was used to estimate lower-bound total TCR beta diversity. The public sequencing data were trimmed at Q25 with fastp and processed into clonotypes with MiXCR by TCRdb, which kept only in-frame beta chains. CDR3 protein duplicates are merged, each entry listing the most common genes and DNA. TCRdb's processing, not the study's, gives the V and J calls here. Recorded for this sample are 800,000 to 1,300,000 distinct CDR3 sequences; 25% of them occurred a single time. Approximately 0.79% of the sample is in the top ten clones.

Reading the germline V gene (reference sequence) gives CDR1 SEHNR and CDR2 FQNEAQ. Trimming accounts for 4 bases at V and 7 bases at J, while the number of junction bases matched to no gene is 5. The CDR3 covers 15 residues, taking in both the cysteine and the phenylalanine. The read is trimmed to its CDR3 DNA, 45 bases read in frame from base 1. The table lists this clonotype with a few counts. Its target antigen remains unknown. The input lacks base qualities; no much larger clone sits a single base away. The 40 or so donors, aged about 6 to 95 years, were systemically healthy Caucasian individuals from Russia. Each donor gave ten milliliters of peripheral blood, drawn into EDTA-treated Vacutainer tubes. PBMCs were isolated by Ficoll-Paque density-gradient centrifugation, with at least 7 million obtained per sample. Trizol reagent was used to extract total RNA from PBMCs, with at least 6 micrograms per sample. The percentages of naive CD45RAhigh/CD27high T cells were determined by flow cytometry on a PBMC aliquot from every donor.

The same data also went into a second study, on T cells of mothers and their children. As described in the second report: Nine systemically healthy Caucasian individuals, comprising three mothers and their six children, were included as donors. cDNA synthesis consumed the entire amount of extracted RNA, loaded at about 1.5 ug RNA in each 15 ul reaction. Sample barcodes and 2-4 random nucleotides were added via the M1S primer in the second PCR. Over 8.5 million TCR beta CDR3 reads were obtained for each mother, and approximately 3 million reads were obtained for each child. TCR recombination output is similarly shaped by thymic selection in related and unrelated pairs, with a minor effect exerted by inherited differences. Related mother-child pairs always showed normalized repertoire overlap that was slightly higher than in unrelated mother-child pairs, though the difference was never significant. Persistent microchimeric T cell clones were not detected, at a sensitivity of approximately 100 clones per million clonotypes. To look for features that set related mother-child pairs apart from unrelated individuals, the researchers ran deep NGS to compare the TCR beta repertoires of mothers and children. On average, the children were about 12 +/- 4 years old, while the mothers were around 42 +/- 4 years old. After adapter ligation was performed with NEBNext reagents, the libraries were sequenced on an Illumina HiSeq 2000 with 100+100 nt paired-end reads. To avoid cross-contamination, the mother libraries and the child libraries were prepared a month apart and sequenced in separate runs. Each donor had between roughly 500,000 and 2,200,000 distinct TCR beta clonotypes identified. Naive TCR beta clonotypes were estimated from low-frequency clonotypes matched to each donor's FACS-determined naive share, without sorting.

The clonotype originates from a girl aged 2 to 9 in good health. The sample was blood. The rearrangement combines TRBV7-9 with TRBJ1-6; the junction holds 9 bases that match TRBD1. The DNA sequence is given as TGTGCCAGCAGCTATGCCGGGACAGGGAATTCACCCCTCCACTTT. Translated, it gives CASSYAGTGNSPLHF. With all but the CDR3 taken from the reference TRBV7-9 and TRBJ1-6 genes, the full variable domain is: DTGVSQNPRHKITKRGQNVTFRCDPISEHNRLYWYRQTLGQGPEFLTYFQNEAQLEKSRLLSDRFSAERPKGSFSTLEIQRTEQGDSAMYLCASSYAGTGNSPLHFGNGTRLTVT.